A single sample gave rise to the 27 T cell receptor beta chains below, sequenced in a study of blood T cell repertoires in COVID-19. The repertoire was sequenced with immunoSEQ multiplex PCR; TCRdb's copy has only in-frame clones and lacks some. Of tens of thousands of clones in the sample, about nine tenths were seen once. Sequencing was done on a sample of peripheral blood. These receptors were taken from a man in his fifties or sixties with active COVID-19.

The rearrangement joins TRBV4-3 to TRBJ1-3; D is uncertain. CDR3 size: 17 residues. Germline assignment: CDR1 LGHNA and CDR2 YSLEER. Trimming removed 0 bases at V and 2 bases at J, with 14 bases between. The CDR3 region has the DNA TGCGCCAGCAGCCAAGAAGCTGCCGATCATACTGGAAACACCATATATTTT. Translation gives CASSQEAADHTGNTIYF.

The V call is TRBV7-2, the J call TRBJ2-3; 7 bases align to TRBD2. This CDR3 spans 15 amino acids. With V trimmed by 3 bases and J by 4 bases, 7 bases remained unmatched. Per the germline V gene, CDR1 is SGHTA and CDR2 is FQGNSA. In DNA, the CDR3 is TGTGCCAGCAGCTTCGGGGTAGCGGGTCCAGATACGCAGTATTTT. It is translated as CASSFGVAGPDTQYF.

The CDR3 nucleotides read TGCGCCAGCAGCGAGCCGGGACAGGGAAACACCGGGGAGCTGTTTTTT. Its protein is CASSEPGQGNTGELFF. The chain recombines TRBV5-1 with TRBJ2-2; TRBD1 aligns across 9 bases. V lost 4 bases to trimming and J lost 2 bases; unmatched junction nucleotides: 6. The V gene's germline CDR1 is SGHRS and CDR2 YFSETQ. The CDR3 extends over 16 amino acids.

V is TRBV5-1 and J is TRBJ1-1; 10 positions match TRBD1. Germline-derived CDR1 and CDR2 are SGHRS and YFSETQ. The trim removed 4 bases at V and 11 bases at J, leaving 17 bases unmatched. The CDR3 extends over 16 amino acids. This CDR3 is CASSPQGQGILGLAFF. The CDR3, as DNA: TGCGCCAGCAGCCCCCAGGGACAGGGGATCCTCGGGTTGGCTTTCTTT.

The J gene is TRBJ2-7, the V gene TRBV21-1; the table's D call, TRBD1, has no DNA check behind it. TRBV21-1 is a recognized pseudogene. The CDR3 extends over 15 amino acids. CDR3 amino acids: CASSKAFDRCYEQYF. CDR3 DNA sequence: TGTGCCAGCAGCAAAGCGTTTGACAGGTGCTACGAGCAGTACTTC.

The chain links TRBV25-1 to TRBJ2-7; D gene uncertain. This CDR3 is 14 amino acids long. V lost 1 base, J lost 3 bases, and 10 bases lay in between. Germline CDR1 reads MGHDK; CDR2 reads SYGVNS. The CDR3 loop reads CASSEWAGSYEQYF. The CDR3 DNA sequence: TGTGCCAGCAGTGAATGGGCAGGCAGCTACGAGCAGTACTTC.

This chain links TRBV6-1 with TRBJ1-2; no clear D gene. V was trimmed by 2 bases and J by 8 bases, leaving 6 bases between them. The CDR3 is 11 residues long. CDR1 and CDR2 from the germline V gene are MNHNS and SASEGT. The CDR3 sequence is CASSESLGYTF. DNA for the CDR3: TGTGCCAGCAGTGAATCTCTAGGCTACACCTTC.

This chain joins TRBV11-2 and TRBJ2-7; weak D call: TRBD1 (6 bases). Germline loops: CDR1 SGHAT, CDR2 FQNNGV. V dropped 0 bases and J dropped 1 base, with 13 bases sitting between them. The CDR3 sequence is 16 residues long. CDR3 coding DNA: TGTGCCAGCAGCTTAGACCTCCCGACAGGTTCCTACGAGCAGTACTTC. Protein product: CASSLDLPTGSYEQYF.

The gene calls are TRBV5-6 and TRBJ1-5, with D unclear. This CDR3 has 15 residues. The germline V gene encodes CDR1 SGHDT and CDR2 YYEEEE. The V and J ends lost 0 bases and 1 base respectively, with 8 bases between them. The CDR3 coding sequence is TGTGCCAGCAGCTTGGGGAGTGTGAGCAATCAGCCCCAGCATTTT. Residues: CASSLGSVSNQPQHF.

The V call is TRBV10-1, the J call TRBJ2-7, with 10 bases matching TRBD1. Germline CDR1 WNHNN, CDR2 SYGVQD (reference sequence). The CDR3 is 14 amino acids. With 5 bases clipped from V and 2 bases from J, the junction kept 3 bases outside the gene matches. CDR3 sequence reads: CASSWGTGAYEQYF. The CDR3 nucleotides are TGCGCCAGCAGTTGGGGGACAGGGGCCTACGAGCAGTACTTC.

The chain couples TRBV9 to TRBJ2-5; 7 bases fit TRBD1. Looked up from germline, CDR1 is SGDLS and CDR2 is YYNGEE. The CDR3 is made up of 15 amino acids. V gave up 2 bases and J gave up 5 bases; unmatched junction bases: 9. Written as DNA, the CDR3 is TGTGCCAGCAGCGTCCGACAGGGTTTATGGGAGACCCAGTACTTC. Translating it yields CASSVRQGLWETQYF.

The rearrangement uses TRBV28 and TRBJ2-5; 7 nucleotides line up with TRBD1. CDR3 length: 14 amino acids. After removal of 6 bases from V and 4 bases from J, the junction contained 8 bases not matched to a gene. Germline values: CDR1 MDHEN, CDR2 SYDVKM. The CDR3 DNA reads TGTGCCAGCAGCGGGACAGCCGCCCGAGAGACCCAGTACTTC. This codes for CASSGTAARETQYF.

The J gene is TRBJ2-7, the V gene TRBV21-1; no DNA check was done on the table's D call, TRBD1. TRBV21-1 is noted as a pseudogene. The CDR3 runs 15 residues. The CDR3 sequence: CASSKGPGQFYEQYF. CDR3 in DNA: TGTGCCAGCAGCAAAGGACCGGGACAGTTTTACGAGCAGTACTTC.

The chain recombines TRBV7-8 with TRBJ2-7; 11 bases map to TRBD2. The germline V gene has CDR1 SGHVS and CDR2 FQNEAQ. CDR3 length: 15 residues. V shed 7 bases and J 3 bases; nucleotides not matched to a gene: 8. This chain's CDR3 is CASTKEGLADYEQYF. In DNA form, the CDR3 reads TGTGCCAGCACAAAGGAGGGACTAGCGGACTACGAGCAGTACTTC.

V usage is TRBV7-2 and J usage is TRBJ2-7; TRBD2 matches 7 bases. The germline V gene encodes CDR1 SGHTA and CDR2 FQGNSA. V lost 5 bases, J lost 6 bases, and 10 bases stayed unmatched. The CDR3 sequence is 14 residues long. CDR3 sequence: CASSPLGTGGEQYF. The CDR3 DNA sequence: TGTGCCAGCAGCCCCCTAGGGACGGGAGGCGAGCAGTACTTC. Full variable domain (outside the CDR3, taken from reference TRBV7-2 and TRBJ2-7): GAGVSQSPSNKVTEKGKDVELRCDPISGHTALYWYRQSLGQGLEFLIYFQGNSAPDKSGLPSDRFSAERTGGSVSTLTIQRTQQEDSAVYLCASSPLGTGGEQYFGPGTRLTVT.

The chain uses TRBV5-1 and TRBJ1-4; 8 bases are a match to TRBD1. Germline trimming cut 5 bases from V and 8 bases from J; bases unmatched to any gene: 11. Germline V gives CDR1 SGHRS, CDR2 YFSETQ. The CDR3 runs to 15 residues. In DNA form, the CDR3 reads TGCGCCAGCAGTAGAATCACAGGGGGTGAAGAAAAACTGTTTTTT. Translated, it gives CASSRITGGEEKLFF.

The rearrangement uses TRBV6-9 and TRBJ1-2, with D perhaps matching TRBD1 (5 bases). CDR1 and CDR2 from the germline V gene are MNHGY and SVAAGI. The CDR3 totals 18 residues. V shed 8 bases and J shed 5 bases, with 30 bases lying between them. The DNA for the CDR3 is TGTGCCAGCGAGCTCGCCCCGGGTAGGGGTGAAAGGGAATATGGCTACACCTTC. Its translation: CASELAPGRGEREYGYTF.

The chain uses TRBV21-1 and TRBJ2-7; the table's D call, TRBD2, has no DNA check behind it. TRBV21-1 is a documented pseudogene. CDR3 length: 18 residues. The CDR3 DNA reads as TGTGCCAGCAGCAAAGTCACCCGGCTAGCGGGGGGAGGCTACGAGCAGTACTTC. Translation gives CASSKVTRLAGGGYEQYF.

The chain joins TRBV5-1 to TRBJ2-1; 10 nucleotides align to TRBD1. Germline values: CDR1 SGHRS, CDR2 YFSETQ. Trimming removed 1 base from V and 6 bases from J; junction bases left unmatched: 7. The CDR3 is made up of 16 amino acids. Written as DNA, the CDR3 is TGCGCCAGCAGCTTGTCCCCGGGACAGGGGTTCAATGAGCAGTTCTTC. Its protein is CASSLSPGQGFNEQFF.

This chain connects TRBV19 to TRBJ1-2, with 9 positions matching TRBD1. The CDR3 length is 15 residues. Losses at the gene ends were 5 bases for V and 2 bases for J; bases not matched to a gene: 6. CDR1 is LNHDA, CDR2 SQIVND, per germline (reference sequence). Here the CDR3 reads CASSSHGQGNYGYTF. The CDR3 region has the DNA TGTGCCAGTAGTTCCCACGGACAGGGGAACTATGGCTACACCTTC.

The chain's CDR3 is CASSLMVKGDYGYTF. The DNA of the CDR3 is TGTGCCAGCAGCTTGATGGTCAAAGGGGATTATGGCTACACCTTC. J is TRBJ1-2 and V is TRBV5-5, with D tentatively TRBD1 (5 bases). Trimming pared 1 base from V and 5 bases from J, leaving 15 bases between. CDR1 is SGHKS and CDR2 is YYEKEE in the germline V gene (reference sequence). The CDR3 has 15 amino acids. The variable domain in full, with the rest retrieved from reference TRBV5-5 and TRBJ1-2, is DAGVTQSPTHLIKTRGQQVTLRCSPISGHKSVSWYQQVLGQGPQFIFQYYEKEERGRGNFPDRFSARQFPNYSSELNVNALLLGDSALYLCASSLMVKGDYGYTFGSGTRLTVV.

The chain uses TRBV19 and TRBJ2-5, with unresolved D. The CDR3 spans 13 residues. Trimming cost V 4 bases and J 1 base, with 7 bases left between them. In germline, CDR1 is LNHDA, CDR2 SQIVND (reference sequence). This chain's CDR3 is CASSTSFQETQYF. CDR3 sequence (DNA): TGTGCCAGTAGTACCAGTTTCCAAGAGACCCAGTACTTC.

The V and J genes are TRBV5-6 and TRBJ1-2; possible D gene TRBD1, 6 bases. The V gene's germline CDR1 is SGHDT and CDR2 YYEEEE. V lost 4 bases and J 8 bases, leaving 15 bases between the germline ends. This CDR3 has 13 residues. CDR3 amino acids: CASSLYRAEGYTF. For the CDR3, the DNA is TGTGCCAGCAGCCTGTACAGGGCTGAGGGCTACACCTTC.

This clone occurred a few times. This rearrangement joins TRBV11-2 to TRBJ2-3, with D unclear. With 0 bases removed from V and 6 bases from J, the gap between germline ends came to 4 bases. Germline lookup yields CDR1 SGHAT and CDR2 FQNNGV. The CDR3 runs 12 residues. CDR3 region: CASSLDSDTQYF. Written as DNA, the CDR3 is TGTGCCAGCAGCTTAGATAGCGATACGCAGTATTTT. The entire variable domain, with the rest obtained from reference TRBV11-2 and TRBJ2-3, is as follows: EAGVAQSPRYKIIEKRQSVAFWCNPISGHATLYWYQQILGQGPKLLIQFQNNGVVDDSQLPKDRFSAERLKGVDSTLKIQPAKLEDSAVYLCASSLDSDTQYFGPGTRLTVL.

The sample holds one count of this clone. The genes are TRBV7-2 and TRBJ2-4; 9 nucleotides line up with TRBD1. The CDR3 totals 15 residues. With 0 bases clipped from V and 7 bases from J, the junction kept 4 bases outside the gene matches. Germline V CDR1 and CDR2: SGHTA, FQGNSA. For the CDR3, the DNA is TGTGCCAGCAGCTTAGCGGGACAGGGACAGAACATTCAGTACTTC. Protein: CASSLAGQGQNIQYF.

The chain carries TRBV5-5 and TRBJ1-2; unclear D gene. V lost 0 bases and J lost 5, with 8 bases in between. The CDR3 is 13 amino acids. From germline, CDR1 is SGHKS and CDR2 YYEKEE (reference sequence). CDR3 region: CASSLGQSYGYTF. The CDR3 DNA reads TGTGCCAGCAGCTTGGGCCAGTCTTATGGCTACACCTTC.

The CDR3 is CASSPLLPDPWEAQHF. For the CDR3, the DNA is TGTGCCAGTAGCCCTTTATTGCCGGATCCGTGGGAGGCCCAGCATTTT. V is TRBV19 and J is TRBJ1-5; the D is unclear. The CDR3 sequence is 16 residues long. Germline lookup yields CDR1 LNHDA and CDR2 SQIVND (reference sequence). Trimming shortened V by 6 bases and J by 11 bases, and 26 bases separated the two germline ends. Full variable domain (remainder filled in from reference TRBV19 and TRBJ1-5): DGGITQSPKYLFRKEGQNVTLSCEQNLNHDAMYWYRQDPGQGLRLIYYSQIVNDFQKGDIAEGYSVSREKKESFPLTVTSAQKNPTAFYLCASSPLLPDPWEAQHFGDGTRLSIL.